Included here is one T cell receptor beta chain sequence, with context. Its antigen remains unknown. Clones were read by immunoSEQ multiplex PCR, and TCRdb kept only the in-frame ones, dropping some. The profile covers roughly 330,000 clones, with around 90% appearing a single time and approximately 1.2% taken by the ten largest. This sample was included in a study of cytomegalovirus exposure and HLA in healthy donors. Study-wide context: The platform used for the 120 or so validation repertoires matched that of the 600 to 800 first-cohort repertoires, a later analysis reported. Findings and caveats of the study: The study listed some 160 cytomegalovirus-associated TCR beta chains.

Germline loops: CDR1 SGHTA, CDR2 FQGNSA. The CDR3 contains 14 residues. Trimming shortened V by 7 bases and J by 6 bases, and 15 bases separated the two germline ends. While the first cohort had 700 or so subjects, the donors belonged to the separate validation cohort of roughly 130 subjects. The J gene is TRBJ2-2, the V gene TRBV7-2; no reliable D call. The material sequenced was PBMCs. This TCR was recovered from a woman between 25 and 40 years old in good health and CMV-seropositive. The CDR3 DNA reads TGTGCCAGCACCTTCGGGCTGAGACCCGGGGAGCTGTTTTTT. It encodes CASTFGLRPGELFF.